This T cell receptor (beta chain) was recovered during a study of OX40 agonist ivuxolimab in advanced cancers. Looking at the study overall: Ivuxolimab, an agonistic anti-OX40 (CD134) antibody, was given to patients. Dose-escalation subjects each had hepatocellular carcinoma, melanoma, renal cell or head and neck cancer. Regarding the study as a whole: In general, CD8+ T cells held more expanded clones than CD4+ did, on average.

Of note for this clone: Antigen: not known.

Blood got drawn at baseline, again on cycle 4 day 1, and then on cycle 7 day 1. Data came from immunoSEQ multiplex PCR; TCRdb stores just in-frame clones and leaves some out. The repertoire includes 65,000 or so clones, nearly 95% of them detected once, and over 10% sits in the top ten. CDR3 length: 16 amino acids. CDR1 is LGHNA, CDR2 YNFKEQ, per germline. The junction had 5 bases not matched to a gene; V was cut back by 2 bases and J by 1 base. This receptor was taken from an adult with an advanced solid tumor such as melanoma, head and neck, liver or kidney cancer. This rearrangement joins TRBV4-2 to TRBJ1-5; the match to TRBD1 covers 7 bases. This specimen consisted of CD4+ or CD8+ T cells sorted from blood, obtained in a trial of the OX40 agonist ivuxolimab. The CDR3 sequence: CASSQLEGQSNQPQHF. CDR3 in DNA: TGTGCCAGCAGCCAACTTGAGGGACAGAGCAATCAGCCCCAGCATTTT.